One TCR beta chain is described in this entry. The data stem from a study of cytomegalovirus exposure and HLA in healthy donors. The PCR had 60 Vbeta and 13 Jbeta primers. Profiling relied on immunoSEQ multiplex PCR, and the TCRdb table lists in-frame clones only, not all of them. The sample has roughly 130,000 clones, over 60% seen once; the top ten hold over 1%. The sequenced material came from PBMCs. The source of this sequence is a male donor in good health and CMV-seropositive.

CDR3 residues: CASSLQGAEEKLFF. CDR3 nucleotides: TGTGCCAGCAGCTTACAGGGGGCCGAAGAAAAACTGTTTTTT. The chain is built from TRBV5-4 and TRBJ1-4; 9 nucleotides agree with TRBD1. The CDR3 spans 14 residues. The germline gives CDR1 SGHNT, CDR2 YYREEE (reference sequence). V was clipped by 2 bases and J by 8 bases; unmatched bases: 4.